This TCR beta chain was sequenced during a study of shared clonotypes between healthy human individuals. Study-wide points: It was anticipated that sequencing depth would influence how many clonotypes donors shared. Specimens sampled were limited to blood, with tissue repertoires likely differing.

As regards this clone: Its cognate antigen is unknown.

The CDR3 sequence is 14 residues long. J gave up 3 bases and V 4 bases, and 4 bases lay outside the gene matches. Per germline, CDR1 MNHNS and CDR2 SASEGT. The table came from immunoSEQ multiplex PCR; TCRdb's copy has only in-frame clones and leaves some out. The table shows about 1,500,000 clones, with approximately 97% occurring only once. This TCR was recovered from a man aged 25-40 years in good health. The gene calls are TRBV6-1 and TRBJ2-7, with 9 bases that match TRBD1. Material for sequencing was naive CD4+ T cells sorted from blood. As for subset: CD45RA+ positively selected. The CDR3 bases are TGTGCCAGCAGTGCCTCGACAGGGGGCTACGAGCAGTACTTC. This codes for CASSASTGGYEQYF.